These T cell receptor beta chains were read from a single sample in a study of cytomegalovirus exposure and HLA in healthy donors. TCRdb keeps only in-frame clones here, not all; method: immunoSEQ multiplex PCR. The table records approximately 130,000 clones, 75% to 85% of them present only once. The material sequenced was PBMCs. Source of these receptors: a man aged 50 to 60 in good health and CMV-seronegative. Each CDR3 is given with its conserved first and last residue. The D gene is left open where the match is weak. Clone size is not always given. Where it is, it says once, few, many or a class for expanded clones.

D gene: .
V gene: TRBV7-8
J gene: TRBJ1-1
clone size: .
CDR3 DNA: TGTGCCAGCAGCGCCGACAGTAGATTAATGAACACTGAAGCTTTCTTT
CDR3 protein: CASSADSRLMNTEAFF

D gene: .
V gene: TRBV21-1
J gene: TRBJ1-2
clone size: .
CDR3 DNA: TGTGCCAGCAGCAAACCGGTCAGGGGCGCGACATGTGGCTATGGCTACACCTTC
CDR3 protein: CASSKPVRGATCGYGYTF

D gene: .
V gene: TRBV4-1
J gene: TRBJ2-7
clone size: .
CDR3 DNA: TGCGCCAGCAGCCAAGTAATAGAGTACGAGCAGTACTTC
CDR3 protein: CASSQVIEYEQYF

D gene: TRBD2
V gene: TRBV10-3
J gene: TRBJ2-5
clone size: .
CDR3 DNA: TGTGCCATCAGTGACCCAGCGGGGGCAGAGACCCAGTACTTC
CDR3 protein: CAISDPAGAETQYF

D gene: TRBD1
V gene: TRBV5-8
J gene: TRBJ2-7
clone size: .
CDR3 DNA: TGTGCCAGCAGCCTGGACAGGGCCTCCTACGAGCAGTACTTC
CDR3 protein: CASSLDRASYEQYF

D gene: TRBD1
V gene: TRBV10-3
J gene: TRBJ1-6
clone size: once
CDR3 DNA: TGTGCCATCAGCCGAACCGGGACAGAGAGATCACCCCTCCACTTT
CDR3 protein: CAISRTGTERSPLHF

D gene: .
V gene: TRBV30
J gene: TRBJ2-5
clone size: .
CDR3 DNA: TGTGCCTGGAGTACGGGTAGGACCCAGTACTTC
CDR3 protein: CAWSTGRTQYF

D gene: .
V gene: TRBV7-9
J gene: TRBJ1-1
clone size: once
CDR3 DNA: TGTGCCAGCAGCGTCCGGGGGGAAGCTTTCTTT
CDR3 protein: CASSVRGEAFF

D gene: .
V gene: TRBV7-3
J gene: TRBJ2-1
clone size: .
CDR3 DNA: TGTGCCAGCAGCCCCTCCTGGGAGCGGCGGCCCCAAGAGCAGTTCTTC
CDR3 protein: CASSPSWERRPQEQFF

D gene: TRBD1
V gene: TRBV5-6
J gene: TRBJ2-7
clone size: few
CDR3 DNA: TGTGCCAGCAGCGACCCCGGGACAGGGTACTACGAGCAGTACTTC
CDR3 protein: CASSDPGTGYYEQYF

D gene: .
V gene: TRBV5-5
J gene: TRBJ2-1
clone size: few
CDR3 DNA: TGTGCCAGCAGCTTACTAGATGGCGAGCAGTTCTTC
CDR3 protein: CASSLLDGEQFF

D gene: .
V gene: TRBV7-7
J gene: TRBJ1-1
clone size: once
CDR3 DNA: TGTGCTAGCAGCTTTGGGCTGGGCACTGAAGCTTTCTTT
CDR3 protein: CASSFGLGTEAFF

D gene: TRBD1
V gene: TRBV19
J gene: TRBJ2-6
clone size: .
CDR3 DNA: TGTGCCAGTAGTAGGTGGACAGGGGGGCCCTCTGGGGCCAACGTCCTGACTTTC
CDR3 protein: CASSRWTGGPSGANVLTF

D gene: TRBD1
V gene: TRBV18
J gene: TRBJ1-2
clone size: .
CDR3 DNA: TGTGCCAGCTCACCTCGCGAGACAGGGATTGACTATGGCTACACCTTC
CDR3 protein: CASSPRETGIDYGYTF

D gene: TRBD1
V gene: TRBV6-5
J gene: TRBJ2-7
clone size: .
CDR3 DNA: TGTGCCAGCAGACGACAGGGGCCCCCCTACGAGCAGTACTTC
CDR3 protein: CASRRQGPPYEQYF

D gene: .
V gene: TRBV5-4
J gene: TRBJ1-6
clone size: .
CDR3 DNA: TGTGCCAGCAGCTTAGACAGGATAGGATCACCCCTCCACTTT
CDR3 protein: CASSLDRIGSPLHF

D gene: .
V gene: TRBV5-1
J gene: TRBJ1-1
clone size: .
CDR3 DNA: TGCGCCAGCAGCTTACAGGTCGGTCAGCTGAACACTGAAGCTTTCTTT
CDR3 protein: CASSLQVGQLNTEAFF

D gene: .
V gene: TRBV19
J gene: TRBJ2-7
clone size: .
CDR3 DNA: TGTGCCAGCAACCCCTCCAGCTACGAGCAGTACTTC
CDR3 protein: CASNPSSYEQYF

D gene: .
V gene: TRBV18
J gene: TRBJ2-2
clone size: .
CDR3 DNA: TGTGCCAGCTCACCATTTGATGTGGGGGCTATCCCCGGGGAGCTGTTTTTT
CDR3 protein: CASSPFDVGAIPGELFF

D gene: .
V gene: TRBV6-5
J gene: TRBJ1-6
clone size: .
CDR3 DNA: TGTGCCAGCAGTTACAGCGGGGCGGTGGATTCACCCCTCCACTTT
CDR3 protein: CASSYSGAVDSPLHF

D gene: TRBD1
V gene: TRBV6-5
J gene: TRBJ2-7
clone size: few
CDR3 DNA: TGTGCCAGCAGTTACTCGAGCACAGGGGGGCACGAGCAGTACTTC
CDR3 protein: CASSYSSTGGHEQYF

D gene: TRBD1
V gene: TRBV25-1
J gene: TRBJ1-6
clone size: .
CDR3 DNA: TGTGCCAGCAGTGATTACAGGGGGACTCTCCACTTT
CDR3 protein: CASSDYRGTLHF

D gene: TRBD1
V gene: TRBV4-2
J gene: TRBJ1-4
clone size: few
CDR3 DNA: TGTGCCAGCAGCCAAGATCAATGGGGGACAGGGGATGAAAAACTGTTTTTT
CDR3 protein: CASSQDQWGTGDEKLFF

D gene: TRBD1
V gene: TRBV18
J gene: TRBJ1-1
clone size: .
CDR3 DNA: TGTGCCAGCTCACCAGGGGACAGGGAGAACACTGAAGCTTTCTTT
CDR3 protein: CASSPGDRENTEAFF

D gene: .
V gene: TRBV2
J gene: TRBJ2-1
clone size: .
CDR3 DNA: TGTGCCAGCTCGCTTCGGGGGGCTTCGAGCTCCTACAATGAGCAGTTCTTC
CDR3 protein: CASSLRGASSSYNEQFF

D gene: .
V gene: TRBV2
J gene: TRBJ1-3
clone size: .
CDR3 DNA: TGTGCCAGCCGAGAATCTGGAAACACCATATATTTT
CDR3 protein: CASRESGNTIYF

D gene: TRBD1
V gene: TRBV2
J gene: TRBJ1-4
clone size: .
CDR3 DNA: TGTGCCAGCAGTGAAAGGGGGCCGGGTGAAAAACTGTTTTTT
CDR3 protein: CASSERGPGEKLFF

D gene: .
V gene: TRBV2
J gene: TRBJ2-3
clone size: once
CDR3 DNA: TGTGCCAGCAGTGACAGGGGTCCCACCACAGATACGCAGTATTTT
CDR3 protein: CASSDRGPTTDTQYF

D gene: TRBD1
V gene: TRBV9
J gene: TRBJ2-7
clone size: .
CDR3 DNA: TGTGCCAGCAGCGTAACCGGGACAGCATTCTCCTACGAGCAGTACTTC
CDR3 protein: CASSVTGTAFSYEQYF

D gene: TRBD1
V gene: TRBV6-5
J gene: TRBJ1-2
clone size: .
CDR3 DNA: TGTGCCAGCAGTTACTCTTACAGGGGCGCGGATGGCTACACCTTC
CDR3 protein: CASSYSYRGADGYTF

D gene: TRBD1
V gene: TRBV18
J gene: TRBJ2-2
clone size: .
CDR3 DNA: TGTGCCAGCTCACCGCCAGGGACAGGGGTCACCGGGGAGCTGTTTTTT
CDR3 protein: CASSPPGTGVTGELFF

D gene: TRBD1
V gene: TRBV5-1
J gene: TRBJ1-1
clone size: .
CDR3 DNA: TGCGCCAGCAGCCCGGGACAGCTAATACAGAACACTGAAGCTTTCTTT
CDR3 protein: CASSPGQLIQNTEAFF

D gene: TRBD2
V gene: TRBV5-6
J gene: TRBJ2-3
clone size: .
CDR3 DNA: TGTGCCAGCAGCCTGCCGGGACTAGCTACCACAGATACGCAGTATTTT
CDR3 protein: CASSLPGLATTDTQYF

D gene: TRBD1
V gene: TRBV6-6
J gene: TRBJ2-7
clone size: .
CDR3 DNA: TGTGCCAGTACCGGGACAGGGTCCTACGAGCAGTACTTC
CDR3 protein: CASTGTGSYEQYF

D gene: .
V gene: TRBV7-2
J gene: TRBJ1-4
clone size: .
CDR3 DNA: TGTGCCAGCAGCCCGGGGGCTAATGAAAAACTGTTTTTT
CDR3 protein: CASSPGANEKLFF

D gene: .
V gene: TRBV2
J gene: TRBJ1-1
clone size: .
CDR3 DNA: TGTGCCAGCAGGCGGGACCAGAACACTGAAGCTTTCTTT
CDR3 protein: CASRRDQNTEAFF

D gene: TRBD2
V gene: TRBV4-2
J gene: TRBJ2-2
clone size: few
CDR3 DNA: TGTGCCAGCAGCCTGGGACTAGCGGGCACCACCGGGGAGCTGTTTTTT
CDR3 protein: CASSLGLAGTTGELFF

D gene: .
V gene: TRBV10-3
J gene: TRBJ1-1
clone size: .
CDR3 DNA: TGTGCCATCATGGGCGACACTGAAGCTTTCTTT
CDR3 protein: CAIMGDTEAFF

D gene: .
V gene: TRBV5-5
J gene: TRBJ1-5
clone size: .
CDR3 DNA: TGTGCCAGCAGCTTGGAGTCTCTGGCGGTCCAGCCCCAGCATTTT
CDR3 protein: CASSLESLAVQPQHF

D gene: TRBD1
V gene: TRBV5-1
J gene: TRBJ1-1
clone size: .
CDR3 DNA: TGCGCCAGCAGCTTGGACAGGGGAAACACTGAAGCTTTCTTT
CDR3 protein: CASSLDRGNTEAFF

D gene: TRBD1
V gene: TRBV2
J gene: TRBJ1-5
clone size: .
CDR3 DNA: TGTGCCAGCAGTGAATTTGGGCAGGGGGACCAGCCCCAGCATTTT
CDR3 protein: CASSEFGQGDQPQHF

D gene: .
V gene: TRBV6-1
J gene: TRBJ1-6
clone size: .
CDR3 DNA: TGTGCCAGCAGTGGACAGGTTTATTCACCCCTCCACTTT
CDR3 protein: CASSGQVYSPLHF

D gene: .
V gene: TRBV15
J gene: TRBJ1-6
clone size: .
CDR3 DNA: TGTGCCACCAGCCCCCCCCGAGGGCCGCTAGATAATTCACCCCTCCACTTT
CDR3 protein: CATSPPRGPLDNSPLHF

D gene: .
V gene: TRBV13
J gene: TRBJ1-2
clone size: .
CDR3 DNA: TGTGCCAGCAGATCCCGGAGGAGGGTCTATGGCTACACCTTC
CDR3 protein: CASRSRRRVYGYTF

D gene: .
V gene: TRBV7-2
J gene: TRBJ2-2
clone size: .
CDR3 DNA: TGTGCCAGCAGCTCCACCCGGAGCACCGGGGAGCTGTTTTTT
CDR3 protein: CASSSTRSTGELFF

D gene: TRBD2
V gene: TRBV4-2
J gene: TRBJ2-3
clone size: .
CDR3 DNA: TGTGCCAGCAGCCAACGGACTAGCGACACAGATACGCAGTATTTT
CDR3 protein: CASSQRTSDTDTQYF

D gene: .
V gene: TRBV7-6
J gene: TRBJ2-1
clone size: .
CDR3 DNA: TGTGCCAGCAGCTTAGACCGTAGCTCCTACAATGAGCAGTTCTTC
CDR3 protein: CASSLDRSSYNEQFF